This T cell receptor (beta chain) was profiled in a study of PD-L1 blockade in urothelial cancer (dated by TCRdb to the late 2010s). Study-wide context: Therapy was started in the mid-2010s for all patients, and atezolizumab 1,200 mg was administered intravenously every 3 weeks. Under ten patients reached durable clinical benefit, while 20 patients did not. Pretreatment blood TCR-seq was available for about 27 patients, at least one posttreatment blood collection was obtained for roughly 25 patients, and tumor TCR-seq was available for roughly 25 patients. Twenty-five of 29 patients were males with bladder-origin urothelial cancer, and about 60% of the roughly 30 reported a prior smoking history. Blood samples gave a median of around 130,000 T cells and tens of thousands of unique TCRs, with a median clonality of approximately 0.08. Blood samples were analyzed at two time points: 3 weeks after treatment start (second dose) and 6 weeks after treatment start. Whole exome sequencing and RNA sequencing of pretreatment tumors were performed alongside TCR sequencing in the same patients. Durable clinical benefit was defined as progression-free survival longer than 6 months, and TCR features were also tested against progression-free and overall survival. Pretreatment tumor samples and matched peripheral blood, collected serially before and after atezolizumab treatment, underwent TCR sequencing. Patients had an ECOG performance status of 0 or 1 and had received between 0 and 3 prior chemotherapy regimens. Somatic, immune and clinical correlates of response to PD-L1 blockade with atezolizumab in urothelial cancer were the focus of an exploratory multi-omic analysis.

With regard to this clone: It lacks a known antigen. Base qualities are not at hand, and no much larger clone is one base apart.

The CDR3 covers 14 residues, taking in both the cysteine and the phenylalanine. The retained sequence is limited to the CDR3, 42 bases, with the frame set at the first base. CDR1 and CDR2 (MNHEY, SMNVEV) derive from the germline V gene (reference sequence). The V end loses 11 bases and the J end loses 1 base, and a stretch of 16 bases separates them. Synthetic TCR analog templates were spiked into each PCR so that absolute template abundance could be estimated from read counts. Using the immunoSEQ assay, TCRbeta CDR3 regions were amplified from genomic DNA with bias-controlled V and J gene primers. Rearranged TCRbeta segments were sequenced at approximately 20X coverage. In the source study's methods: Clustering was used to correct sequencing errors, and CDR3s were annotated against IMGT to assign V, D and J genes. Downstream analyses used only productive TCRbeta rearrangements, leaving out any out-of-frame or stop-codon sequences. To compute clonality, Shannon entropy was normalized by the log of the number of unique productive sequences and then subtracted from one. Clones differing between time points or between blood and tumor were identified using Fisher's exact test with Benjamini-Hochberg correction, with an adjusted p below 0.01 applied as the threshold. TCRdb retrieved this table from immuneACCESS and kept in-frame rearrangements only. Not all clones are present; in checked studies, unresolved V genes account for under half, and no reason is known for the remainder. Clonal size and the V and J genes are those of that table, whereas D and trimming came from the DNA. The sample records 75,000 to 95,000 clones, just under 85% of which are singletons. The ten largest clones capture 5.5% to 7.5% of the sample.

The time point label on this specimen signifies: pretreatment peripheral blood. A total of around 30 patients with locally advanced or metastatic urothelial carcinoma, treated at Memorial Sloan Kettering on a trial protocol, made up the cohort. Peripheral blood mononuclear cells were collected pretreatment and during treatment, with between 1 and 8 total time points obtained per patient. The Qiagen DNeasy Blood extraction kit was used to purify genomic DNA from total PBMCs and tumor samples. PBMCs were collected pretreatment and during treatment, and were isolated and stored as previously described. Summary of the overall study and its limitations: Because the sample size was small (n of about 30) and many exploratory analyses were performed, the results are intended to be hypothesis-generating. Greater expansion of tumor-associated TCR clones in peripheral blood 3 weeks after the start of treatment was observed in patients with durable benefit (n of about 24, p = 0.022). A pretreatment peripheral blood TCR clonality below the median was linked to improved progression-free and overall survival.

The material was PBMCs, obtained around atezolizumab (anti-PD-L1) treatment. This chain joins TRBV27 to TRBJ2-3; the best D guess is TRBD2, with 6 bases matching. The TCR sequence derives from a man in his forties with urothelial cancer. This receptor has the CDR3 CACLRDSRTDTQYF. The bases read TGTGCCTGCCTCCGGGACTCACGCACAGATACGCAGTATTTT.